Presented here are 29 T cell receptor beta chains from one specimen sequenced in a study of blood T cell repertoires in COVID-19. Data came from immunoSEQ multiplex PCR; TCRdb stores just in-frame clones and leaves some out. The table lists about 140,000 clones, roughly four fifths of them singletons. Sequenced input: peripheral blood. The origin of the receptors is a man at least 80 years old with acute or convalescent COVID-19.

For the CDR3, the DNA is TGTGCCAGCAGCTTATACATCAAATCCTACGAGCAGTACTTC. This codes for CASSLYIKSYEQYF. This chain connects TRBV5-5 to TRBJ2-7; D gene uncertain. V was cut by 2 bases and J by 1 base, with 10 bases left in between. Germline values: CDR1 SGHKS, CDR2 YYEKEE (reference sequence). The CDR3 has 14 amino acids.

This clone has a single count. The chain combines TRBV2 with TRBJ1-2; TRBD1 matches at 7 bases. Trimming removed 8 bases from V and 4 bases from J; junction bases left unmatched: 7. This CDR3 has 13 residues. The germline CDR1 and CDR2 sequences are SNHLY and FYNNEI. The DNA for the CDR3 is TGTGCCAGCCATCGGGGACAGTCCTATGGCTACACCTTC. Translation: CASHRGQSYGYTF.

The V call is TRBV5-1, the J call TRBJ2-5, with 11 bases identical to TRBD2. J lost 5 bases, V lost 1 base, and 10 bases had no gene match. CDR3 length equals 17 residues. The germline CDR1 and CDR2 sequences are SGHRS and YFSETQ. CDR3 DNA: TGCGCCAGCAGCTTGATGGGACTAGCGGAGCCGCGGGAGACCCAGTACTTC. It specifies CASSLMGLAEPRETQYF. Together with reference TRBV5-1 and TRBJ2-5, the CDR3 gives the full variable domain: KAGVTQTPRYLIKTRGQQVTLSCSPISGHRSVSWYQQTPGQGLQFLFEYFSETQRNKGNFPGRFSGRQFSNSRSEMNVSTLELGDSALYLCASSLMGLAEPRETQYFGPGTRLLVL.

V usage is TRBV19 and J usage is TRBJ2-2, with 8 bases identical to TRBD1. The V and J ends lost 7 bases and 0 bases, in that order; junction bases with no gene match: 1. The CDR3 consists of 14 residues. Germline V lookup: CDR1 LNHDA, CDR2 SQIVND (reference sequence). In nucleotides, the CDR3 is TGTGCCAGTAAGACAGGGGCGAACACCGGGGAGCTGTTTTTT. Its translation: CASKTGANTGELFF.

This clone was observed a single time. The chain combines TRBV9 with TRBJ2-2; perhaps TRBD1 as D (5 bases). Between the trimmed V and J ends, which lost 0 bases and 5 bases, there was a span of 8 bases. Germline loops: CDR1 SGDLS, CDR2 YYNGEE. CDR3 length: 14 amino acids. The CDR3 region is CASSVDRLTGELFF. The CDR3 region has the DNA TGTGCCAGCAGCGTAGACAGGTTGACCGGGGAGCTGTTTTTT.

The rearrangement uses TRBV6-5 and TRBJ1-5; perhaps TRBD1 as D (6 bases). The CDR3 loop spans 14 amino acids. V dropped 6 bases and J dropped 1 base, with 10 bases sitting between them. CDR1 and CDR2 (germline): MNHEY, SVGAGI. CDR3 amino acids: CASRPGQSNQPQHF. The CDR3 DNA is TGTGCCAGCAGACCCGGACAGAGCAATCAGCCCCAGCATTTT.

The chain is built from TRBV7-2 and TRBJ2-1, with TRBD1 matching over 11 bases. CDR1 is SGHTA, CDR2 FQGNSA, per germline. The V and J ends lost 5 bases and 4 bases, in that order; junction bases with no gene match: 4. The CDR3 extends over 15 amino acids. The CDR3, as DNA: TGTGCCAGCAGCCCGGGACAGGGGGAATACAATGAGCAGTTCTTC. It specifies CASSPGQGEYNEQFF.

V is TRBV15 and J is TRBJ1-2; D gene ambiguous. Trimming stripped 0 bases from V and 3 bases from J, with 5 bases between. This CDR3 contains 13 residues. Germline V gene lookup returns CDR1 LNHNV and CDR2 YYDKDF (reference sequence). This CDR3 reads CATSRERDYGYTF. As DNA, the CDR3 is TGTGCCACCAGCAGAGAACGCGACTATGGCTACACCTTC.

This chain links TRBV21-1 with TRBJ1-6. TRBV21-1 is a known pseudogene. This CDR3 is 13 amino acids long. The CDR3: CASSNSEASPLHF. The CDR3, as DNA: TGTGCCAGCAGCAATTCCGAGGCTTCACCCCTCCACTTT.

The V call is TRBV12-3 or TRBV12-4, the J call TRBJ1-4; TRBD1 matches at 8 bases. This CDR3 is 13 amino acids long. Trimming removed 4 bases from V and 7 bases from J; junction bases left unmatched: 2. The CDR3 loop is CASSSGGSEKLFF. The CDR3 nucleotides read TGTGCCAGCAGTTCAGGGGGCAGTGAAAAACTGTTTTTT.

This chain connects TRBV5-1 to TRBJ2-3, with 7 nucleotides matching TRBD2. The length of the CDR3 is 18 residues. The ends lost 3 bases at V and 4 bases at J; junction bases unmatched: 17. In germline, CDR1 is SGHRS, CDR2 YFSETQ. CDR3 nucleotide sequence: TGCGCCAGCAGCTCTGGCTGGGACTACCCCGAGGGAGCAGATACGCAGTATTTT. The encoded protein is CASSSGWDYPEGADTQYF.

This sequence joins TRBV7-2 and TRBJ1-2; D ambiguous. The germline V gene has CDR1 SGHTA and CDR2 FQGNSA. The length of the CDR3 is 15 residues. Trimming took off 1 base at V and 0 bases at J, with 9 bases between the two ends. CDR3 region: CASSLGRGANYGYTF. Written as DNA, the CDR3 is TGTGCCAGCAGCTTAGGACGGGGAGCTAACTATGGCTACACCTTC.

This chain joins TRBV7-3 and TRBJ2-3; D perhaps matches TRBD1 (5 bases). Trimming pared 3 bases from V and 3 bases from J, leaving 7 bases between. This CDR3 has 13 residues. Germline V lookup: CDR1 SGHTA, CDR2 FQGTGA. CDR3 loop: CASSFQGTDTQYF. The CDR3 DNA sequence: TGTGCCAGCAGCTTTCAGGGTACAGATACGCAGTATTTT.

This clone was observed a single time. The V call is TRBV19, the J call TRBJ2-4; D is perhaps TRBD2 (5 bases). Germline CDR1 and CDR2: LNHDA and SQIVND (reference sequence). V was cut by 3 bases and J by 7 bases, with 13 bases left in between. The CDR3 is 14 residues long. CDR3 in amino acids: CASSMLASGNIQYF. CDR3 in DNA: TGTGCCAGTAGTATGCTAGCAAGTGGGAACATTCAGTACTTC.

The CDR3 sequence: CASSTRAFKKGETQYF. The CDR3 DNA sequence: TGTGCCAGCAGCACGAGGGCGTTCAAAAAAGGAGAGACCCAGTACTTC. This chain uses TRBV21-1 with TRBJ2-5; the table's TRBD2 call for D was not verified on the DNA. TRBV21-1 is flagged as a pseudogene. This CDR3 has 16 residues.

The chain is built from TRBV11-2 and TRBJ2-2; TRBD2 aligns across 10 bases. The germline gives CDR1 SGHAT, CDR2 FQNNGV. Trimming at V came to 4 bases and at J to 6 bases, leaving 2 bases not matched to a gene. The CDR3 spans 14 residues. The CDR3 DNA sequence: TGTGCCAGCAGCTCCGGGACTAGCGCCGGGGAGCTGTTTTTT. Protein product: CASSSGTSAGELFF.

The genes are TRBV6-2 or TRBV6-3 and TRBJ2-4; 9 bases map to TRBD2. From germline, CDR1 is MNHEY and CDR2 SVGEGT. With V trimmed by 4 bases and J by 6 bases, 4 bases remained unmatched. The CDR3 runs to 14 residues. The CDR3 DNA is TGTGCCAGCAGTTCGACAGCGGGGGGAAACATTCAGTACTTC. Protein product: CASSSTAGGNIQYF.

The chain has TRBV6-5 and TRBJ2-1; 12 bases are a match to TRBD2. The V and J ends lost 6 bases and 10 bases, in that order; junction bases with no gene match: 7. Germline CDR1 MNHEY, CDR2 SVGAGI. The CDR3 contains 14 residues. The CDR3 DNA follows: TGTGCCAGCAGACGACTAGCGGGGGAGCGCGAGCAGTTCTTC. It translates to CASRRLAGEREQFF.

V is TRBV7-2 and J is TRBJ2-2; D is possibly TRBD1 (5 bases). The V gene's germline CDR1 is SGHTA and CDR2 FQGNSA. V was trimmed by 5 bases and J by 7 bases, leaving 14 bases between them. The CDR3 covers 14 residues. CDR3 sequence reads: CASSQGRVGGELFF. The CDR3 DNA reads as TGTGCCAGCAGCCAGGGCAGGGTAGGCGGGGAGCTGTTTTTT.

The CDR3 nucleotides read TGTGCCAGCAGCTTGGTGGAGGGCAGGGATTCACCCCTCCACTTT. This encodes CASSLVEGRDSPLHF. The chain recombines TRBV5-4 with TRBJ1-6; the D gene is possibly TRBD1 (5 bases). CDR1 and CDR2 from the germline V gene are SGHNT and YYREEE (reference sequence). Deletions cut 0 bases from V and 8 bases from J, with 12 bases between. The CDR3 consists of 15 residues.

This clone came up a few times. The chain recombines TRBV7-3 with TRBJ1-1; 7 nucleotides agree with TRBD1. V lost 4 bases, J lost 5 bases, and 7 bases stayed unmatched. Looked up from germline, CDR1 is SGHTA and CDR2 is FQGTGA. This CDR3 comprises 14 residues. The CDR3 DNA follows: TGTGCCAGCAGCTCCACAGGGGTTGAGACTGAAGCTTTCTTT. This translates into CASSSTGVETEAFF.

The chain employs TRBV28 and TRBJ2-3; 13 bases align to TRBD2. Germline V gene data show CDR1 as MDHEN and CDR2 as SYDVKM. The junction had 4 bases not matched to a gene; V was cut back by 3 bases and J by 4 bases. The CDR3 sequence is 16 residues long. The CDR3 reads CASSLALAGGADTQYF. For the CDR3, the DNA is TGTGCCAGCAGTTTGGCACTAGCGGGGGGGGCAGATACGCAGTATTTT.

CDR3 region: CASSAGQGDSSFF. CDR3 DNA sequence: TGTGCCAGCAGCGCCGGACAGGGGGACTCGTCTTTCTTT. J is TRBJ1-1 and V is TRBV7-2; the match to TRBD1 covers 10 bases. The V segment lost 5 bases and the J segment 12 bases; nucleotides outside the gene matches: 9. The germline CDR1 and CDR2 sequences are SGHTA and FQGNSA. This CDR3 is 13 amino acids long. Variable domain in full (rest from reference TRBV7-2 and TRBJ1-1): GAGVSQSPSNKVTEKGKDVELRCDPISGHTALYWYRQSLGQGLEFLIYFQGNSAPDKSGLPSDRFSAERTGGSVSTLTIQRTQQEDSAVYLCASSAGQGDSSFFGQGTRLTVV.

This chain uses TRBV18 with TRBJ2-2; 7 nucleotides match TRBD1. The J segment lost 3 bases and the V segment lost 3 bases, leaving 4 bases of the junction unmatched. Germline CDR1 is KGHSH and CDR2 is LQKENI. The CDR3 extends over 15 amino acids. The CDR3 loop reads CASSPTGLDTGELFF. CDR3 nucleotides: TGTGCCAGCTCACCGACAGGGCTCGACACCGGGGAGCTGTTTTTT.

To note about this clone: The sample holds other DNA sequences that translate to the same CDR3. The chain uses TRBV5-6 and TRBJ2-7; D is perhaps TRBD1 (6 bases). V was cut by 4 bases and J by 3 bases, with 11 bases left in between. From germline, CDR1 is SGHDT and CDR2 YYEEEE. The CDR3 is 13 amino acids. The CDR3 reads CASSLGQSYEQYF. The CDR3 bases are TGTGCCAGCAGCCTTGGACAGAGCTACGAGCAGTACTTC.

The V call is TRBV5-6, the J call TRBJ2-5, with 14 positions matching TRBD2. The CDR3 extends over 15 amino acids. The V gene end was trimmed by 3 bases and the J gene end by 4 bases; junction bases not matched to a gene: 2. From germline, CDR1 is SGHDT and CDR2 YYEEEE. CDR3 sequence reads: CASSSGTSGGETQYF. The CDR3 DNA sequence: TGTGCCAGCAGCTCAGGGACTAGCGGGGGAGAGACCCAGTACTTC. Looking up the rest from reference TRBV5-6 and TRBJ2-5 gives the full variable domain: DAGVTQSPTHLIKTRGQQVTLRCSPKSGHDTVSWYQQALGQGPQFIFQYYEEEERQRGNFPDRFSGHQFPNYSSELNVNALLLGDSALYLCASSSGTSGGETQYFGPGTRLLVL.

The chain is built from TRBV4-3 and TRBJ1-5; D not resolved. The CDR3 has 15 amino acids. V shed 5 bases and J shed 0 bases, with 11 bases lying between them. Germline V gives CDR1 LGHNA, CDR2 YSLEER. CDR3 DNA sequence: TGCGCCAGCAGCTTTCGGACTGATAGCAATCAGCCCCAGCATTTT. Translation: CASSFRTDSNQPQHF.

The chain carries TRBV24-1 and TRBJ2-7, with a weak D call TRBD1 (6 bases). This CDR3 contains 13 residues. Germline CDR1 and CDR2: KGHDR and SFDVKD. Trimming removed 7 bases at V and 1 base at J, with 10 bases between. The CDR3 reads CATSRQDSYEQYF. The CDR3 DNA is TGTGCCACCAGCAGACAGGATTCCTACGAGCAGTACTTC.

The gene calls are TRBV5-4 and TRBJ2-5, with D perhaps matching TRBD1 (6 bases). CDR1 and CDR2 from the germline V gene are SGHNT and YYREEE (reference sequence). This CDR3 has 16 amino acids. V lost 3 bases and J lost 7, with 22 bases in between. CDR3: CASSSPSGQTPGTQYF. The CDR3 DNA reads as TGTGCCAGCAGCTCCCCCTCGGGACAAACCCCAGGGACCCAGTACTTC.